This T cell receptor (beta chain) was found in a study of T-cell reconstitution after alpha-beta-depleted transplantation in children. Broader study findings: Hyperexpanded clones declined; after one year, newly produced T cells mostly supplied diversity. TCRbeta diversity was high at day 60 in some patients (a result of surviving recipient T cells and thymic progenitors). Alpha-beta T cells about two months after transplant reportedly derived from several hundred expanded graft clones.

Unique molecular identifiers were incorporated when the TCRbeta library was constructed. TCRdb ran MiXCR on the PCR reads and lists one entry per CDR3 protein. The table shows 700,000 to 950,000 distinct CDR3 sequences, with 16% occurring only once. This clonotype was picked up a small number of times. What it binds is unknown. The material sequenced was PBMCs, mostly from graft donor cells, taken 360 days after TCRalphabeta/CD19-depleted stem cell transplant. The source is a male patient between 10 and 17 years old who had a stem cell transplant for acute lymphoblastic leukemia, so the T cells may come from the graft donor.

CDR3 in amino acids: CASSSTGSGNTIYF. Written as DNA, the CDR3 is TGTGCCAGCAGTTCGACGGGCTCTGGAAACACCATATATTTT. The V and J genes are TRBV12-3 or TRBV12-4 and TRBJ1-3; D uncertain. The CDR3 sequence is 14 residues long. With 4 bases removed from V and 0 bases from J, the gap between germline ends came to 7 bases.